Sequencing of this TCR beta chain was carried out in a study of cytomegalovirus exposure and HLA in healthy donors. General observations from the study: The study recorded 160 or so TCR beta chains that were cytomegalovirus-associated. Usually a TCR sequence was rare, but some public TCRs were found in many donors.

Concerning this clone: The antigen is unknown.

The method was immunoSEQ multiplex PCR; TCRdb's version includes in-frame clones alone and lacks a portion of them. Altogether around 250,000 clones are present, around 90% being singletons, with the ten largest covering around 0.34%. Sequenced input: PBMCs. This sequence originates from a woman between 18 and 29 years old in good health and CMV-seronegative.

The CDR3 DNA follows: TGCAGCGTGGGAACTAGCGGGGGTCGACTTTACAATGAGCAGTTCTTC. Protein: CSVGTSGGRLYNEQFF. The chain carries TRBV29-1 and TRBJ2-1, with TRBD2 matching 11 bases. With V trimmed by 6 bases and J by 4 bases, 11 bases remained unmatched. The CDR3 extends over 16 amino acids. Per the germline V gene, CDR1 is SQVTM and CDR2 is ANQGSEA.